This T cell receptor beta chain was sequenced in a study of blood T cells in healthy people across ages. Study as a whole: About one barcoded beta molecule was captured per two T cells (by template switching).

Then a second PCR, running roughly 7 to 11 cycles, was carried out with a sample-barcoded 5' primer and a J-beta primer mix. MiXCR, applied by TCRdb to the 5' RACE reads, yields one record per CDR3 protein. This table has 550,000 to 650,000 distinct CDR3 sequences, over 25% appearing once. The CDR3 has 12 amino acids. Germline CDR1 is MNHEY and CDR2 is SVGEGT. The same sample was also used in a study of T cells of mothers and their children. According to that study: Mother-child pairs who were related displayed a slightly higher overlap than unrelated pairs, a difference that was non-significant.

What was sequenced was blood. The rearrangement joins TRBV6-2 or TRBV6-3 to TRBJ2-5; possible D gene TRBD2, 5 bases. The J call may be in error: the DNA end matches TRBJ2-7 better. The TCR sequence derives from a boy aged 2 to 10 in good health. The CDR3 DNA is TGTGCCAGCAGAACTAGTATCAACGAGCAGTACTTC. Translated, it gives CASRTSINEQYF.